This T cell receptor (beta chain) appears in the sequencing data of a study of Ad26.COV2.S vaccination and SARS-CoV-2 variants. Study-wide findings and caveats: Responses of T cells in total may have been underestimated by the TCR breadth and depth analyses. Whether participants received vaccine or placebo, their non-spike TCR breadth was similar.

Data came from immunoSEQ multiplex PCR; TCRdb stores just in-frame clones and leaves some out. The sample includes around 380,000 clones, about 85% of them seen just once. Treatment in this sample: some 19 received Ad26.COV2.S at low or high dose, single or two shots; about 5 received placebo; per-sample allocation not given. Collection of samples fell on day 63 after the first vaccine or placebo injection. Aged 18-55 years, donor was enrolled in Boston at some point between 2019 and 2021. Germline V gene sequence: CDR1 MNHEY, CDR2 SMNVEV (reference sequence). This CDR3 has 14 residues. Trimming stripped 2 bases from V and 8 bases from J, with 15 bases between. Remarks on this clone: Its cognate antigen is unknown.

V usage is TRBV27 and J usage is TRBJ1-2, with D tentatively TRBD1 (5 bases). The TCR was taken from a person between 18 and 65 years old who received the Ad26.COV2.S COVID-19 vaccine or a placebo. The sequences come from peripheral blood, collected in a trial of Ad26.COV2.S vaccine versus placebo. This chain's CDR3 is CASSLGGGIWGYTF. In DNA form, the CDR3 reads TGTGCCAGCAGTTTAGGGGGGGGAATCTGGGGCTACACCTTC.